This is a list of T cell receptor beta chains from one sample in a study of T cell repertoires in cytomegalovirus infection. What these receptors recognize is not known. One entry per CDR3 protein, called by TCRdb with MiXCR from the reads. The sample has hundreds of thousands of distinct CDR3 sequences, around 31% seen once; the top ten hold 11% to 15%. The sample in question was cultured CD8+ T cells from PBMCs, obtained from culture after CMV antigen stimulation. These receptors all come from a human donor in good health (CMV status not recorded). Some clones in this sample may be carry-over from other donors' samples. Each CDR3 is given with its conserved first and last residue. D genes are given only for firm matches. Expanded clones are given a class, and other clones once, few, many or no size at all.

j_gene,v_gene,d_gene,abundance,CDR3nt,CDR3aa
TRBJ1-4,TRBV23-1,-,few,TGCGCCAGCAGTCATCCTCCGCGCAGCGAAAAACTGTTTTTT,CASSHPPRSEKLFF
TRBJ2-3,TRBV6-1,TRBD1,-,TGTGCCAGCAGTCGACGGACAGGGACAACAGATACGCAGTATTTT,CASSRRTGTTDTQYF
TRBJ1-2,TRBV12-3/TRBV12-4,-,-,TGTGCCAGCAGTTTAAACAGGCTAAATTATGGCTACACCTTC,CASSLNRLNYGYTF
TRBJ2-7,TRBV7-9,TRBD2,-,TGTGCCAGCGCCGGGACGACTAGCGGGGGCCCCGGGCTTTCCTACGAGCAGTACTTC,CASAGTTSGGPGLSYEQYF
TRBJ1-2,TRBV9,-,-,TGTGCCAGCAGCGTAGTAGGGGACTATGGCTACACCTTC,CASSVVGDYGYTF
TRBJ1-2,TRBV4-1,-,-,TGCGCCAGCAGCCAAGATCACCCGGCTAACTATGGCTACACCTTC,CASSQDHPANYGYTF
TRBJ2-3,TRBV5-1,-,few,TGCGCCAGCAGCTTCACAGAGGTATTTTCTAGCACAGATACGCAGTATTTT,CASSFTEVFSSTDTQYF
TRBJ1-1,TRBV6-6,TRBD1,-,TGTGCCAGCACCACGTATACCGGGACAGGGGAAACTGAAGCTTTCTTT,CASTTYTGTGETEAFF
TRBJ2-5,TRBV25-1,-,-,TGTGCCAGCAGTGAATCCATCCGGTGGGAGACCCAGTACTTC,CASSESIRWETQYF
TRBJ1-1,TRBV6-5,-,-,TGTGCCACCCTCGGGGGCGCTGAAGCTTTCTTT,CATLGGAEAFF
TRBJ2-1,TRBV5-1,TRBD1,-,TGCGCCAGCAGCTACAGGGGGCAATCCTACAATGAGCAGTTCTTC,CASSYRGQSYNEQFF
TRBJ1-1,TRBV7-9,TRBD1,few,TGTGCCGGACAGGGGGAGAACACTGAAGCTTTCTTT,CAGQGENTEAFF
TRBJ1-6,TRBV12-3/TRBV12-4,-,many,TGTGCCAGCAGACTGGACAGCTCCTATAATTCACCCCTCCACTTT,CASRLDSSYNSPLHF
TRBJ1-1,TRBV7-8,-,few,TGTGCCAGCAGCCCCACAGCAACACTGAACACTGAAGCTTTCTTT,CASSPTATLNTEAFF
TRBJ2-3,TRBV11-2,TRBD2,-,TGTGCCAGCAGCCCCTACTCCAGGGAGCGGGGGGAACCTCCGCAGTATTTT,CASSPYSRERGEPPQYF
TRBJ1-1,TRBV6-5,-,few,TGTGCCAGCAGTGATCTCAGGGGTGGCTTGCCTGAAGCTTTCTTT,CASSDLRGGLPEAFF
TRBJ2-3,TRBV12-3/TRBV12-4,TRBD2,-,TGTGCCAGCAGTTTCAGTACTAGCGGGGGGCGGGTCGCAGATACGCAGTATTTT,CASSFSTSGGRVADTQYF
TRBJ2-2,TRBV6-6,-,-,TGTGCCAGCAGTTACGGTCTTAGGGGTATGAGTGAGGAGCTGTTTTTT,CASSYGLRGMSEELFF
TRBJ2-1,TRBV27,TRBD2,few,TGTGCCAGCCGGGTAGCGGGGGGAAGTAATGAGCAGTTCTTC,CASRVAGGSNEQFF
TRBJ2-5,TRBV6-2/TRBV6-3,-,-,TGTGCCAGCAGTGGCCCGAACAGCGGAGAGACCCAGTACTTC,CASSGPNSGETQYF
TRBJ2-6,TRBV9,-,-,TGTGCCAGCAGTGCAGACACCTCTGGGGCCAACGTCCTGACTTTC,CASSADTSGANVLTF
TRBJ2-2,TRBV7-6,-,many,TGTGCCAGCACCATGGACGGACTACCCCTCGCGAACACCGGGGAGCTGTTTTTT,CASTMDGLPLANTGELFF
TRBJ2-3,TRBV24-1,-,-,TGTGCCACCAGTGACCTGACAAGAGATACGCAGTATTTT,CATSDLTRDTQYF
TRBJ1-1,TRBV20-1,-,-,TGCAGTGCTAGAGATCTTGGAGACACTGAAGCTTTCTTT,CSARDLGDTEAFF
TRBJ2-2,TRBV7-2,TRBD2,-,TGTGCCAGCAGTTTCCTAGCGGGGGGGGACACCGGGGAGCTGTTTTTT,CASSFLAGGDTGELFF
TRBJ1-4,TRBV6-1,-,few,TGTGCCAGCAGTGAAGTGCCCGGGCGGGGTGAAAAACTGTTTTTT,CASSEVPGRGEKLFF